The clone carrying this TCR beta chain ranks as large. Its antigen is currently unknown. The sample originates from a study of somatic mutations in cytotoxic T cells in rheumatoid arthritis. Study-wide findings and caveats: The slightly lower representation of TRBV07 among rheumatoid arthritis patients did not undergo correction for multiple comparisons. A rise in CD8+ clonality with age was seen in rheumatoid arthritis patients but not in healthy controls.

The length of the CDR3 is 17 residues. Trimming took off 0 bases at V and 4 bases at J, with 18 bases between the two ends. Germline CDR1 is SGHAT and CDR2 is FQNNGV. CD4+ cells and CD8+ cells were each obtained through positive magnetic bead selection, and their purity was assessed by flow cytometry. TCRdb keeps only in-frame clones here, not all; method: immunoSEQ multiplex PCR. Of roughly 32,000 clones listed, roughly four fifths are singletons. The chain employs TRBV11-2 and TRBJ1-2, with D possibly TRBD1 on 6 matching bases. The receptor was derived from an adult with rheumatoid arthritis. The sequencing input was CD8+ T cells sorted from blood. The CDR3 sequence: CASSLDLPGAPTYGYTF. Here the CDR3 DNA reads TGTGCCAGCAGCTTAGATCTCCCGGGGGCCCCGACCTATGGCTACACCTTC.